This is a list of T cell receptor beta chains from one sample in a study of T cell repertoires in aging, cancer and after chemotherapy. TCRdb reprocessed the multiplex PCR reads via MiXCR and lists one record per CDR3 protein. The table has fewer than 2,000 distinct CDR3 sequences, more than 25% seen once. Sequencing was done on a sample of blood. The receptor set was obtained from a human donor with a blood cancer. Both conserved end residues are part of each CDR3. The order of the fields is V gene, J gene, CDR3 length, clone size, D gene, CDR3 protein, CDR3 DNA. D genes are given only for firm matches. The size entry is marked missing in some rows and otherwise reads once, few, many or a size class.

V gene: TRBV7-6; J gene: TRBJ2-7; CDR3 length: 13; clone size: medium-sized; D gene: NA; CDR3 protein: CASSQGPAREQYF; CDR3 DNA: TGTGCCAGCAGTCAGGGCCCAGCAAGGGAGCAGTACTTC
V gene: TRBV7-9; J gene: TRBJ2-7; CDR3 length: 13; clone size: NA; D gene: NA; CDR3 protein: CASSSSGPYEQYF; CDR3 DNA: TGTGCCAGCAGCTCCTCGGGCCCCTACGAGCAGTACTTC
V gene: TRBV18; J gene: TRBJ2-3; CDR3 length: 18; clone size: NA; D gene: TRBD1; CDR3 protein: CASSPGTGQRPSTDTQYF; CDR3 DNA: TGTGCCAGCTCACCTGGGACAGGGCAGCGTCCTAGCACAGATACGCAGTATTTT
V gene: TRBV6-6; J gene: TRBJ2-7; CDR3 length: 14; clone size: NA; D gene: TRBD1; CDR3 protein: CASSYSGQLYEQYF; CDR3 DNA: TGTGCCAGCAGTTACTCGGGACAGCTTTACGAGCAGTACTTC
V gene: TRBV29-1; J gene: TRBJ2-7; CDR3 length: 12; clone size: NA; D gene: TRBD2; CDR3 protein: CSVDESGGEQYF; CDR3 DNA: TGCAGCGTTGATGAGAGCGGGGGCGAGCAGTACTTC
V gene: TRBV6-5; J gene: TRBJ2-7; CDR3 length: 13; clone size: large; D gene: TRBD1; CDR3 protein: CASSRTGSHEQYF; CDR3 DNA: TGTGCCAGCAGCAGGACAGGGTCCCACGAGCAGTACTTC
V gene: TRBV6-5; J gene: TRBJ2-3; CDR3 length: 15; clone size: few; D gene: NA; CDR3 protein: CASGAQAVSTDTQYF; CDR3 DNA: TGTGCCAGCGGGGCCCAAGCGGTTAGCACAGATACGCAGTATTTT
V gene: TRBV20-1; J gene: TRBJ1-2; CDR3 length: 13; clone size: few; D gene: TRBD1; CDR3 protein: CSARGGQGYGYTF; CDR3 DNA: TGCAGTGCTAGAGGGGGACAGGGCTATGGCTACACCTTC
V gene: TRBV19; J gene: TRBJ1-5; CDR3 length: 14; clone size: NA; D gene: TRBD1; CDR3 protein: CASSMGQGWEPQHF; CDR3 DNA: TGTGCCAGTAGTATGGGACAGGGGTGGGAGCCCCAGCATTTT
V gene: TRBV11-1; J gene: TRBJ2-7; CDR3 length: 12; clone size: NA; D gene: NA; CDR3 protein: CASSPQGREQYF; CDR3 DNA: TGTGCCAGCAGCCCCCAGGGGAGAGAACAGTACTTC
V gene: TRBV7-9; J gene: TRBJ2-7; CDR3 length: 14; clone size: NA; D gene: TRBD1; CDR3 protein: CASSAGTERVEQYF; CDR3 DNA: TGTGCCAGCAGCGCCGGGACAGAGAGGGTCGAGCAGTACTTC
V gene: TRBV7-6; J gene: TRBJ2-5; CDR3 length: 14; clone size: NA; D gene: TRBD1; CDR3 protein: CASCGQGAQETQYF; CDR3 DNA: TGTGCTAGTTGCGGACAGGGCGCCCAAGAGACCCAGTACTTC
V gene: TRBV5-4; J gene: TRBJ2-3; CDR3 length: 13; clone size: NA; D gene: NA; CDR3 protein: CASSLARPDTQYF; CDR3 DNA: TGTGCCAGCAGCTTAGCCCGCCCGGATACGCAGTATTTT
V gene: TRBV20-1; J gene: TRBJ2-1; CDR3 length: 15; clone size: NA; D gene: NA; CDR3 protein: CSARSRSEGTDEQFF; CDR3 DNA: TGCAGTGCTAGATCCCGATCGGAAGGGACGGATGAGCAGTTCTTC
V gene: TRBV20-1; J gene: TRBJ2-1; CDR3 length: 16; clone size: NA; D gene: NA; CDR3 protein: CSAREAGSSSYNEQFF; CDR3 DNA: TGCAGTGCTAGAGAGGCGGGGTCAAGCTCCTACAATGAGCAGTTCTTC
V gene: TRBV6-5; J gene: TRBJ2-7; CDR3 length: 13; clone size: medium-sized; D gene: NA; CDR3 protein: CASSSSLWGEQYF; CDR3 DNA: TGTGCCAGCAGCTCTAGTCTTTGGGGCGAGCAGTACTTC
V gene: TRBV19; J gene: TRBJ1-2; CDR3 length: 14; clone size: few; D gene: NA; CDR3 protein: CASSMRQDSNGYTF; CDR3 DNA: TGTGCCAGTAGTATGCGCCAGGACAGTAATGGCTACACCTTC
V gene: TRBV29-1; J gene: TRBJ2-1; CDR3 length: 17; clone size: few; D gene: NA; CDR3 protein: CSVEGWAGQSSYNEQFF; CDR3 DNA: TGCAGCGTTGAAGGGTGGGCGGGTCAAAGCTCCTACAATGAGCAGTTCTTC
V gene: TRBV18; J gene: TRBJ2-3; CDR3 length: 18; clone size: NA; D gene: TRBD2; CDR3 protein: CASSRTGLEAGDMDTQYF; CDR3 DNA: TGTGCCAGCTCACGAACGGGGCTCGAGGCGGGGGATATGGATACGCAGTATTTT
V gene: TRBV5-1; J gene: TRBJ1-2; CDR3 length: 14; clone size: NA; D gene: TRBD1; CDR3 protein: CASSGPTGNYGYTF; CDR3 DNA: TGCGCCAGCAGCGGCCCGACAGGGAACTATGGCTACACCTTC
V gene: TRBV5-4; J gene: TRBJ2-5; CDR3 length: 14; clone size: NA; D gene: NA; CDR3 protein: CASSLVGDPGAQYF; CDR3 DNA: TGTGCCAGCAGCTTGGTGGGTGACCCAGGGGCCCAGTACTTC
V gene: TRBV18; J gene: TRBJ2-1; CDR3 length: 15; clone size: few; D gene: NA; CDR3 protein: CASSPYSRTLNEQFF; CDR3 DNA: TGTGCCAGCTCACCATACTCCCGGACTCTCAATGAGCAGTTCTTC
V gene: TRBV5-6; J gene: TRBJ1-2; CDR3 length: 15; clone size: few; D gene: TRBD1; CDR3 protein: CASSLVWTGDYGYTF; CDR3 DNA: TGTGCCAGCAGCTTGGTTTGGACAGGGGATTATGGCTACACCTTC
V gene: TRBV27; J gene: TRBJ2-2; CDR3 length: 17; clone size: few; D gene: NA; CDR3 protein: CASSLSPRTGRAGELFF; CDR3 DNA: TGTGCCAGCAGTTTATCCCCCAGGACAGGGAGGGCCGGGGAGCTGTTTTTT
V gene: TRBV19; J gene: TRBJ2-3; CDR3 length: 16; clone size: NA; D gene: TRBD1; CDR3 protein: CASSGGTGSSTDTQYF; CDR3 DNA: TGTGCCAGTAGTGGGGGGACAGGCTCTAGCACAGATACGCAGTATTTT
V gene: TRBV6-1; J gene: TRBJ1-2; CDR3 length: 14; clone size: NA; D gene: NA; CDR3 protein: CASTRQASNYGYTF; CDR3 DNA: TGTGCCAGCACGAGACAGGCATCTAACTATGGCTACACCTTC
V gene: TRBV7-9; J gene: TRBJ1-2; CDR3 length: 15; clone size: NA; D gene: NA; CDR3 protein: CASSLGSELNYGYTF; CDR3 DNA: TGTGCCAGCAGCTTAGGGTCGGAACTAAACTATGGCTACACCTTC
V gene: TRBV5-6; J gene: TRBJ2-6; CDR3 length: 18; clone size: medium-sized; D gene: TRBD1; CDR3 protein: CASSLFGTGDSGANVLTF; CDR3 DNA: TGTGCCAGCAGCTTGTTTGGGACAGGCGACTCTGGGGCCAACGTCCTGACTTTC
V gene: TRBV19; J gene: TRBJ2-1; CDR3 length: 15; clone size: NA; D gene: TRBD1; CDR3 protein: CASSIVGTGGNEQFF; CDR3 DNA: TGTGCCAGTAGTATAGTCGGGACAGGGGGCAATGAGCAGTTCTTC
V gene: TRBV15; J gene: TRBJ1-1; CDR3 length: 18; clone size: NA; D gene: NA; CDR3 protein: CATSSQTFYGSKNTEAFF; CDR3 DNA: TGTGCCACCAGCAGCCAAACCTTTTATGGCAGCAAGAACACTGAAGCTTTCTTT
V gene: TRBV6-5; J gene: TRBJ2-6; CDR3 length: 16; clone size: NA; D gene: NA; CDR3 protein: CASSYSPPSGANVLTF; CDR3 DNA: TGTGCCAGCAGTTACTCACCGCCCTCTGGGGCCAACGTCCTGACTTTC
V gene: TRBV20-1; J gene: TRBJ2-5; CDR3 length: 16; clone size: NA; D gene: TRBD2; CDR3 protein: CSAGPTSGGALETQYF; CDR3 DNA: TGCAGTGCCGGACCCACTAGCGGGGGGGCCTTGGAGACCCAGTACTTC
V gene: TRBV19; J gene: TRBJ2-2; CDR3 length: 16; clone size: NA; D gene: TRBD2; CDR3 protein: CASSPLAGGFVGELFF; CDR3 DNA: TGTGCCAGTAGCCCACTAGCGGGGGGGTTCGTCGGGGAGCTGTTTTTT
V gene: TRBV19; J gene: TRBJ2-2; CDR3 length: 15; clone size: NA; D gene: NA; CDR3 protein: CASSIMGGQNGELFF; CDR3 DNA: TGTGCCAGTAGTATAATGGGGGGGCAAAACGGGGAGCTGTTTTTT
V gene: TRBV6-5; J gene: TRBJ2-7; CDR3 length: 13; clone size: medium-sized; D gene: TRBD1; CDR3 protein: CASGTGSSYEQYF; CDR3 DNA: TGTGCCAGCGGGACAGGGTCCTCCTACGAGCAGTACTTC
V gene: TRBV11-2; J gene: TRBJ2-2; CDR3 length: 14; clone size: NA; D gene: NA; CDR3 protein: CATSLGTDTGELFF; CDR3 DNA: TGTGCCACCTCTCTAGGAACGGACACCGGGGAGCTGTTTTTT
V gene: TRBV19; J gene: TRBJ2-1; CDR3 length: 15; clone size: NA; D gene: TRBD2; CDR3 protein: CASRGIAGGQNEQFF; CDR3 DNA: TGTGCCAGTAGGGGAATAGCGGGGGGGCAAAATGAGCAGTTCTTC
V gene: TRBV7-2; J gene: TRBJ1-5; CDR3 length: 16; clone size: NA; D gene: NA; CDR3 protein: CASSLAGGMSNQPQHF; CDR3 DNA: TGTGCCAGCAGCTTAGCGGGGGGGATGAGCAATCAGCCCCAGCATTTT
V gene: TRBV5-4; J gene: TRBJ1-1; CDR3 length: 14; clone size: NA; D gene: NA; CDR3 protein: CASSFHSTDTEAFF; CDR3 DNA: TGTGCCAGCAGCTTTCATAGCACTGACACTGAAGCTTTCTTT
V gene: TRBV27; J gene: TRBJ1-2; CDR3 length: 15; clone size: NA; D gene: TRBD1; CDR3 protein: CASSPRDSPNYGYTF; CDR3 DNA: TGTGCCAGCAGTCCCCGGGACAGCCCGAACTATGGCTACACCTTC
V gene: TRBV30; J gene: TRBJ1-5; CDR3 length: 15; clone size: NA; D gene: TRBD1; CDR3 protein: CAWSPQGGFDQPQHF; CDR3 DNA: TGTGCCTGGAGTCCACAGGGGGGGTTCGATCAGCCCCAGCATTTT
V gene: TRBV6-5; J gene: TRBJ2-5; CDR3 length: 14; clone size: few; D gene: NA; CDR3 protein: CASSYRQNQETQYF; CDR3 DNA: TGTGCCAGCAGTTACCGACAGAACCAAGAGACCCAGTACTTC
V gene: TRBV7-9; J gene: TRBJ2-7; CDR3 length: 13; clone size: NA; D gene: NA; CDR3 protein: CASSRSLSYEQYF; CDR3 DNA: TGTGCCAGCAGCCGTTCTCTCTCCTACGAGCAGTACTTC
V gene: TRBV5-4; J gene: TRBJ1-4; CDR3 length: 17; clone size: few; D gene: NA; CDR3 protein: CASSPWSDRRLNEKLFF; CDR3 DNA: TGTGCCAGCAGCCCATGGAGCGACAGGAGGTTAAATGAAAAACTGTTTTTT
V gene: TRBV12-3/TRBV12-4; J gene: TRBJ2-3; CDR3 length: 14; clone size: once; D gene: TRBD2; CDR3 protein: CASSFSGGADTKYF; CDR3 DNA: TGTGCCAGCAGTTTTAGCGGGGGGGCAGATACGAAGTATTTT
V gene: TRBV6-5; J gene: TRBJ2-3; CDR3 length: 17; clone size: few; D gene: TRBD1; CDR3 protein: CASSYPGQGLSTDTQYF; CDR3 DNA: TGTGCCAGCAGTTACCCCGGACAGGGATTGAGCACAGATACGCAGTATTTT
V gene: TRBV19; J gene: TRBJ2-1; CDR3 length: 14; clone size: few; D gene: TRBD2; CDR3 protein: CASSMSSGGNEQFF; CDR3 DNA: TGTGCCAGTAGTATGTCTAGCGGGGGGAATGAGCAGTTCTTC
V gene: TRBV12-3/TRBV12-4; J gene: TRBJ2-3; CDR3 length: 13; clone size: NA; D gene: NA; CDR3 protein: CASSPPSTDTQYF; CDR3 DNA: TGTGCCAGCTCACCACCGAGCACAGATACGCAGTATTTT
V gene: TRBV5-6; J gene: TRBJ2-2; CDR3 length: 14; clone size: medium-sized; D gene: NA; CDR3 protein: CASSLGGDTGELFF; CDR3 DNA: TGTGCCAGCAGCTTGGGAGGGGACACCGGGGAGCTGTTTTTT
V gene: TRBV5-6; J gene: TRBJ1-1; CDR3 length: 15; clone size: NA; D gene: TRBD1; CDR3 protein: CASSLVGGMNTEAFF; CDR3 DNA: TGTGCCAGCAGCTTGGTAGGGGGCATGAACACTGAAGCTTTCTTT
V gene: TRBV12-3/TRBV12-4; J gene: TRBJ2-7; CDR3 length: 17; clone size: few; D gene: NA; CDR3 protein: CASSLAGGETDPYEQYF; CDR3 DNA: TGTGCCAGCAGTTTAGCTGGAGGGGAAACAGACCCCTACGAGCAGTACTTC
V gene: TRBV5-4; J gene: TRBJ2-7; CDR3 length: 13; clone size: few; D gene: NA; CDR3 protein: CASSRKLVDEQYF; CDR3 DNA: TGTGCCAGCAGCCGCAAATTGGTGGATGAGCAGTACTTC
V gene: TRBV7-9; J gene: TRBJ1-1; CDR3 length: 13; clone size: few; D gene: NA; CDR3 protein: CASSLDVGTEAFF; CDR3 DNA: TGTGCCAGCAGCTTAGATGTAGGAACTGAAGCTTTCTTT
V gene: TRBV27; J gene: TRBJ2-1; CDR3 length: 19; clone size: medium-sized; D gene: TRBD2; CDR3 protein: CASSPPLAGGPLDYNEQFF; CDR3 DNA: TGTGCCAGCAGTCCACCACTAGCGGGGGGGCCTCTTGACTACAATGAGCAGTTCTTC
V gene: TRBV12-3/TRBV12-4; J gene: TRBJ2-7; CDR3 length: 14; clone size: medium-sized; D gene: NA; CDR3 protein: CASSYEGGTYEQYF; CDR3 DNA: TGTGCCAGCAGCTATGAGGGGGGGACCTACGAGCAGTACTTC
V gene: TRBV19; J gene: TRBJ2-2; CDR3 length: 15; clone size: hyperexpanded; D gene: TRBD2; CDR3 protein: CASSIYGGDTGELFF; CDR3 DNA: TGTGCCAGTAGTATATACGGGGGGGACACCGGGGAGCTGTTTTTT
V gene: TRBV19; J gene: TRBJ1-6; CDR3 length: 15; clone size: NA; D gene: NA; CDR3 protein: CASRTGFSYNSPLHF; CDR3 DNA: TGTGCCAGTAGGACAGGTTTCTCCTATAATTCACCCCTCCACTTT